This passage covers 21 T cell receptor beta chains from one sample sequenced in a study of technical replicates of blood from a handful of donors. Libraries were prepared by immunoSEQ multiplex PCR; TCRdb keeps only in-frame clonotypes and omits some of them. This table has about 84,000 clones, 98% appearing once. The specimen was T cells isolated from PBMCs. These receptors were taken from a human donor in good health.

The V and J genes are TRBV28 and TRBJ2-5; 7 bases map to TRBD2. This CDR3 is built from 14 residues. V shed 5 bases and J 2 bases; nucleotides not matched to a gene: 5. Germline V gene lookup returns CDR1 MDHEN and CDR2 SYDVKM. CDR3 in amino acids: CASSRTSEQETQYF. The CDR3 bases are TGTGCCAGCAGTCGTACTAGCGAACAAGAGACCCAGTACTTC.

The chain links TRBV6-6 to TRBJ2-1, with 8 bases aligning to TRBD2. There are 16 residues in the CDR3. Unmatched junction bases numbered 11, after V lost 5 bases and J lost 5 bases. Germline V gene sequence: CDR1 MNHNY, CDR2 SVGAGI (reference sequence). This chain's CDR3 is CASSPSIAGRDNEQFF. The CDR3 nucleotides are TGTGCCAGCAGTCCATCTATAGCGGGAAGGGACAATGAGCAGTTCTTC.

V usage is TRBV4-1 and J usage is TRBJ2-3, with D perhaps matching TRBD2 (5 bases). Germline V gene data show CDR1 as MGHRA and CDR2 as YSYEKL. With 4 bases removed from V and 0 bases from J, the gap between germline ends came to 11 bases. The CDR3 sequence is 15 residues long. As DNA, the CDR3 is TGCGCCAGCAGCCGCAGCAGCGGAAGCACAGATACGCAGTATTTT. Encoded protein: CASSRSSGSTDTQYF.

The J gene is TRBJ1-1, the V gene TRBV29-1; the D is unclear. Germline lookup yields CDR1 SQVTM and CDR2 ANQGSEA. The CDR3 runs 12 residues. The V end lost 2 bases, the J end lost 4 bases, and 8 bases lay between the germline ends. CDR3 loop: CSVETGGTEAFF. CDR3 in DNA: TGCAGCGTTGAAACGGGAGGCACTGAAGCTTTCTTT.

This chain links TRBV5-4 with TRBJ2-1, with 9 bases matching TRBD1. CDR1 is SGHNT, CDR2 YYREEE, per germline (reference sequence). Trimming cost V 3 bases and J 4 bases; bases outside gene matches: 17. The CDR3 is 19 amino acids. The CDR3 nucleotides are TGTGCCAGCAGCTCCTTAGGTGGGACAGGGATGTTGGATTACAATGAGCAGTTCTTC. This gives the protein CASSSLGGTGMLDYNEQFF.

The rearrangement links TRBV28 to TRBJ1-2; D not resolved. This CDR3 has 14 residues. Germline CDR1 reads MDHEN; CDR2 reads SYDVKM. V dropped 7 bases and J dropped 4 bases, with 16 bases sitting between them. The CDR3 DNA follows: TGTGCCAGCAACACCGGGTCGAATTCCTATGGCTACACCTTC. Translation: CASNTGSNSYGYTF.

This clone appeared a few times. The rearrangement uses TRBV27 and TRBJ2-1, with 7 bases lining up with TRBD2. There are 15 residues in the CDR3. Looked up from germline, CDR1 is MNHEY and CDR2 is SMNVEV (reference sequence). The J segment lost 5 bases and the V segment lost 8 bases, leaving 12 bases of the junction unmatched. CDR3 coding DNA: TGTGCCAGCCTCTCTGCGGGAGCAGAAAACAATGAGCAGTTCTTC. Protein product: CASLSAGAENNEQFF.

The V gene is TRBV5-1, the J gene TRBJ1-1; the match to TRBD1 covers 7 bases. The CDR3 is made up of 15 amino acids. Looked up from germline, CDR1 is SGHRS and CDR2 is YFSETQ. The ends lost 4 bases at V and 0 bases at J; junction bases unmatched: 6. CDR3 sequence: CASSVGGQMNTEAFF. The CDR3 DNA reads TGCGCCAGCAGCGTAGGGGGACAGATGAACACTGAAGCTTTCTTT.

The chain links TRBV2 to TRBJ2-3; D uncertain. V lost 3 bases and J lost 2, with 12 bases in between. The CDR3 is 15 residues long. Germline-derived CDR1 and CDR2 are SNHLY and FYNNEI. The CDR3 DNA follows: TGTGCCAGCAGTGAGAGGCGGAGAGACACAGATACGCAGTATTTT. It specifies CASSERRRDTDTQYF.

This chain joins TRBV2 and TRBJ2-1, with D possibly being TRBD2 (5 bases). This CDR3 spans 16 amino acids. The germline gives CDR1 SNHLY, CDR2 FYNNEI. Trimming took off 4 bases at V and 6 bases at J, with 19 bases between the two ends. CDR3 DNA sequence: TGTGCCAGCAGTGGGCTACTAGGACTCGCGAGCAATGAGCAGTTCTTC. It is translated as CASSGLLGLASNEQFF. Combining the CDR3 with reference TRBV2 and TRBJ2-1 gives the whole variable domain EPEVTQTPSHQVTQMGQEVILRCVPISNHLYFYWYRQILGQKVEFLVSFYNNEISEKSEIFDDQFSVERPDGSNFTLKIRSTKLEDSAMYFCASSGLLGLASNEQFFGPGTRLTVL.

DNA for the CDR3: TGCGCCAGCAGCCATCAAGGACAGGAAGCCCAGCCCCAGCATTTT. This codes for CASSHQGQEAQPQHF. The V and J genes are TRBV4-1 and TRBJ1-5, with 7 positions matching TRBD1. The CDR3 runs to 15 residues. Germline CDR1 MGHRA, CDR2 YSYEKL. J gave up 7 bases and V 3 bases, and 9 bases lay outside the gene matches.

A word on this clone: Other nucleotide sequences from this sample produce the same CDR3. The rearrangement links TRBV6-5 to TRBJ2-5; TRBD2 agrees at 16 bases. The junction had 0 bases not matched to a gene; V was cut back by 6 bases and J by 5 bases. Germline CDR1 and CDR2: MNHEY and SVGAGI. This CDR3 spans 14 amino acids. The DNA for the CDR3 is TGTGCCAGCAGGGGACTAGCGGGGGGGGAGACCCAGTACTTC. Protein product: CASRGLAGGETQYF.

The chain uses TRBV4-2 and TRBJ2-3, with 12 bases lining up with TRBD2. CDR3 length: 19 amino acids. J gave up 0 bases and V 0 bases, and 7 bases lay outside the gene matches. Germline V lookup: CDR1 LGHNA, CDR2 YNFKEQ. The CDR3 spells CASSQEETSGRFSTDTQYF. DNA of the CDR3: TGTGCCAGCAGCCAAGAGGAAACTAGCGGGAGGTTCAGCACAGATACGCAGTATTTT.

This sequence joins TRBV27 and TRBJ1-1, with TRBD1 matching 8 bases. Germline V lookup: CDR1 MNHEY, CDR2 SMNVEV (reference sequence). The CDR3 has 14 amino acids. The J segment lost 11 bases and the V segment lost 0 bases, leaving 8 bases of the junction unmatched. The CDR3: CASSLSGGQGGAFF. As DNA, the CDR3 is TGTGCCAGCAGTTTATCGGGTGGACAGGGAGGGGCTTTCTTT.

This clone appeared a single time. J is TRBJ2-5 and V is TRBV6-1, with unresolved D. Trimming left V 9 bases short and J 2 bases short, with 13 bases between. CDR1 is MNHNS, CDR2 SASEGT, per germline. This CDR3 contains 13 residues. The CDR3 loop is CASSPTVQETQYF. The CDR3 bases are TGTGCCAGTAGTCCTACAGTTCAAGAGACCCAGTACTTC.

The CDR3 DNA reads as TGCGCCAGCAGCTCGGGACAGGGGTTACAAGAGACCCAGTACTTC. It encodes CASSSGQGLQETQYF. The rearrangement uses TRBV5-1 and TRBJ2-5; TRBD1 agrees at 10 bases. The germline V gene encodes CDR1 SGHRS and CDR2 YFSETQ. The CDR3 length is 15 residues. V lost 3 bases, J lost 2 bases, and 4 bases stayed unmatched.

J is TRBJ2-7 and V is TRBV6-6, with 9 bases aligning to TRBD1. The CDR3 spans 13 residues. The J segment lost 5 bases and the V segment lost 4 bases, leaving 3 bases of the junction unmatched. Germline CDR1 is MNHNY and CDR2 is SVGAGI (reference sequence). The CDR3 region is CASSWDRAHEQYF. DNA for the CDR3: TGTGCCAGCAGTTGGGACAGGGCCCACGAGCAGTACTTC.

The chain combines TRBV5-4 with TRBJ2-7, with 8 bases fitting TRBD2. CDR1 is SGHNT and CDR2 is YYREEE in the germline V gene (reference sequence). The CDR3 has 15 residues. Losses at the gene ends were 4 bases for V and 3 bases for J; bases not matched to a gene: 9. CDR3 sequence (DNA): TGTGCCAGCAGCCCTGGCGAGCGGGGGCTCTACGAGCAGTACTTC. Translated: CASSPGERGLYEQYF.

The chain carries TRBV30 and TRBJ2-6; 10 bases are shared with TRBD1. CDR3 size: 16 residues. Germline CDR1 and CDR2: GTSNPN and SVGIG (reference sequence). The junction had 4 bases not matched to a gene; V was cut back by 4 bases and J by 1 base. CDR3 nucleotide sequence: TGTGCCTGGAAGACAGGGGGCGCATCTGGGGCCAACGTCCTGACTTTC. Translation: CAWKTGGASGANVLTF.

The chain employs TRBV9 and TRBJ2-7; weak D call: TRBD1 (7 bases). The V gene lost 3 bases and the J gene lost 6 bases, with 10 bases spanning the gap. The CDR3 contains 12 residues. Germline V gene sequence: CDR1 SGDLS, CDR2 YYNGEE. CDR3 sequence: CASSGQGLEQYF. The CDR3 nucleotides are TGTGCCAGCAGCGGACAGGGACTCGAGCAGTACTTC.

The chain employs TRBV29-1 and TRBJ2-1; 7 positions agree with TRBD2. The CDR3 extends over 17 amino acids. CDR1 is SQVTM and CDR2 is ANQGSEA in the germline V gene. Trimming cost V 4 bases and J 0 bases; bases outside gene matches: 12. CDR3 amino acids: CSVVLGSGTSSYNEQFF. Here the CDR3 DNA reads TGCAGCGTTGTTTTGGGAAGCGGGACGAGCTCCTACAATGAGCAGTTCTTC.